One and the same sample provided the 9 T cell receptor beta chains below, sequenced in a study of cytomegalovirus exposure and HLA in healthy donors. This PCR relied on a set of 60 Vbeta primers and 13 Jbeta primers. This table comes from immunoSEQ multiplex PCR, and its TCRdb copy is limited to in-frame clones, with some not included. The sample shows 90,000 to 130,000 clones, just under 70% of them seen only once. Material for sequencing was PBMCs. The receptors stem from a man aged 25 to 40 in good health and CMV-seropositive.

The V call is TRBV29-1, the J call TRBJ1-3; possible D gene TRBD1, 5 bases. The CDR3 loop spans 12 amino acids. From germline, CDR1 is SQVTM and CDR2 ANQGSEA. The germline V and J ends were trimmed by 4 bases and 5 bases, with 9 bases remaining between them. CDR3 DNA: TGCAGCGTTGTGGACACGAGAAACACCATATATTTT. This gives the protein CSVVDTRNTIYF.

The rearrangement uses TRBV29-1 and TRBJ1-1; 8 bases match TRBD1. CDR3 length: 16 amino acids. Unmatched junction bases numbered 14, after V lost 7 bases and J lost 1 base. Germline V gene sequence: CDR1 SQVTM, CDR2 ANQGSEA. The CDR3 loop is CSAAVRGLGANTEAFF. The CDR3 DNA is TGCAGCGCTGCTGTCAGGGGGCTAGGAGCGAACACTGAAGCTTTCTTT.

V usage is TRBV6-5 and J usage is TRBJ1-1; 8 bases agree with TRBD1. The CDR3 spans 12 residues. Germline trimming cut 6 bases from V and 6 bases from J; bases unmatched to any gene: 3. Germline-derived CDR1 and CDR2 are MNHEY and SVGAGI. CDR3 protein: CASSPGGSEAFF. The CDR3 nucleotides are TGTGCCAGCAGCCCAGGGGGCTCTGAAGCTTTCTTT.

DNA for the CDR3: TGTGCCAGCAGTGAGTCGAGGGACAAAAACAATGAGCAGTTCTTC. Its translation: CASSESRDKNNEQFF. The rearrangement joins TRBV25-1 to TRBJ2-1; tentative D call: TRBD1 (6 bases). V lost 3 bases and J 5 bases, leaving 14 bases between the germline ends. Germline CDR1 is MGHDK and CDR2 is SYGVNS. The CDR3 has 15 amino acids.

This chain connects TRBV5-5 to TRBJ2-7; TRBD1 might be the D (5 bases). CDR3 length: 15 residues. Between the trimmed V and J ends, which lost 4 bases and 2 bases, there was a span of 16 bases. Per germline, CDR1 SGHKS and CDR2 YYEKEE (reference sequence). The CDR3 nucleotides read TGTGCCAGCAGCCCACTGACAGTCATGCCCTACGAGCAGTACGTC. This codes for CASSPLTVMPYEQYV.

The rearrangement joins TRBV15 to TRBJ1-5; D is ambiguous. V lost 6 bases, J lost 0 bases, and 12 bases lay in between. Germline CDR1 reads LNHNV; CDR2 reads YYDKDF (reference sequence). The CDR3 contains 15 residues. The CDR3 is CATSWTAYSNQPQHF. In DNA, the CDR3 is TGTGCCACCAGTTGGACTGCGTATAGCAATCAGCCCCAGCATTTT. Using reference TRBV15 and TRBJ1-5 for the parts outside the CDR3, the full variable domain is DAMVIQNPRYQVTQFGKPVTLSCSQTLNHNVMYWYQQKSSQAPKLLFHYYDKDFNNEADTPDNFQSRRPNTSFCFLDIRSPGLGDTAMYLCATSWTAYSNQPQHFGDGTRLSIL.

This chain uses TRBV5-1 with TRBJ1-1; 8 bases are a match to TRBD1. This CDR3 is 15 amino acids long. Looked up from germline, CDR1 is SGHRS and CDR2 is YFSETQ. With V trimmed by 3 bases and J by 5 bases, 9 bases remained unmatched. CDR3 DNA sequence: TGCGCCAGCAGCTCAGAAAACAGGGGGGGAACTGAAGCTTTCTTT. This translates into CASSSENRGGTEAFF.

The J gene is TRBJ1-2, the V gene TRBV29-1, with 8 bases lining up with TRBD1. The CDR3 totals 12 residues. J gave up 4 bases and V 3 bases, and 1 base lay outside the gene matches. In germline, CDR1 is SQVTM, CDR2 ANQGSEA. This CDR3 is CSVEDRVYGYTF. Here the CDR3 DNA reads TGCAGCGTTGAGGACAGGGTCTATGGCTACACCTTC.

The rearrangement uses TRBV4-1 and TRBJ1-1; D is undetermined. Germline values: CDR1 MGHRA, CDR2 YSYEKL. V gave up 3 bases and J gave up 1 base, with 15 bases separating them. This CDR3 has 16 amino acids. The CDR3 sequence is CASSQVMRTENTEAFF. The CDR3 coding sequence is TGCGCCAGCAGCCAGGTTATGAGGACTGAGAACACTGAAGCTTTCTTT.